Following are 23 T cell receptor beta chains from one sample sequenced in a study of CD8+CD57+ T cells in acquired aplastic anemia. Patients picked for sequencing had shown CD8+CD57+ cell expansion detected by flow cytometry. The study profiled TCR beta VDJ and CDR3 using genomic DNA as template. A single record per CDR3 protein comes from TCRdb applying MiXCR to the reads. The top ten hold 1.3% of the sample, which has 250,000 to 350,000 distinct CDR3 sequences, under 65% seen once. The sample was sorted CD4+, CD8+, or CD8+CD57+ T cells (not recorded which) from PBMCs. These receptors originate from a human donor with aplastic anemia.

This clonotype turned up a few times. This chain joins TRBV2 and TRBJ2-7; D gene unclear. Germline CDR1 is SNHLY and CDR2 is FYNNEI. This CDR3 spans 11 amino acids. The V gene lost 0 bases and the J gene lost 9 bases, with 6 bases spanning the gap. The CDR3 loop reads CASSEARGQYF. CDR3 DNA: TGTGCCAGCAGTGAAGCGCGCGGGCAGTACTTC.

About this clonotype itself: A much more abundant neighbour one base away suggests this may be a read error. J is TRBJ1-1 and V is TRBV6-1; D is unclear. The CDR3 loop spans 14 amino acids. Per germline, CDR1 MNHNS and CDR2 SASEGT. The CDR3 loop is CASSRIRENTEALF. The CDR3 DNA is TGTGCCAGCAGTAGGATCCGGGAAAACACTGAAGCTCTCTTT.

This clonotype turned up a few times. This rearrangement joins TRBV11-3 to TRBJ1-5, with D hard to call. This CDR3 has 13 residues. In germline, CDR1 is SGHNT, CDR2 YENEEA. The V gene lost 5 bases and the J gene lost 0 bases, with 5 bases spanning the gap. The DNA of the CDR3 is TGTGCCAGCAGCGCTACTAGCAATCAGCCCCAGCATTTT. Translated: CASSATSNQPQHF.

The J gene is TRBJ1-1, the V gene TRBV5-1; D not certain. Germline CDR1 is SGHRS and CDR2 is YFSETQ. This CDR3 has 14 amino acids. V lost 4 bases and J lost 0, with 10 bases in between. DNA of the CDR3: TGCGCCAGCAGCCAAAGTGGGATGAACACTGAAGCTTTCTTT. It codes for CASSQSGMNTEAFF.

This clonotype was counted a few times. The chain recombines TRBV20-1 with TRBJ2-7; possibly TRBD1 for D (5 bases). With 0 bases removed from V and 6 bases from J, the gap between germline ends came to 15 bases. The CDR3 runs to 14 residues. Germline V gene sequence: CDR1 DFQATT, CDR2 SNEGSKA (reference sequence). CDR3 region: CSARDPGRVSEQYF. CDR3 DNA: TGCAGTGCTAGAGATCCGGGCAGGGTGAGCGAGCAGTACTTC.

This clonotype was picked up many times. The chain employs TRBV20-1 and TRBJ1-5; D call uncertain. This CDR3 is built from 14 residues. CDR1 and CDR2 from the germline V gene are DFQATT and SNEGSKA (reference sequence). The V end lost 3 bases, the J end lost 2 bases, and 11 bases lay between the germline ends. CDR3 in amino acids: CSASRQAGNQPQHF. In DNA form, the CDR3 reads TGCAGTGCTAGTCGGCAGGCGGGCAATCAGCCCCAGCATTTT.

With regard to this clonotype: A junction end diverges from the germline sequence, so it may reflect a read error. CDR3 sequence reads: CATGRALRHEQYF. The CDR3 bases are TGTGCCACCGGCAGAGCCCTGCGGCACGAGCAGTACTTC. The chain has TRBV15 and TRBJ2-7; D uncertain. This CDR3 has 13 amino acids. CDR1 is LNHNV and CDR2 is YYDKDF in the germline V gene (reference sequence). Full variable domain (missing parts from reference TRBV15 and TRBJ2-7): DAMVIQNPRYQVTQFGKPVTLSCSQTLNHNVMYWYQQKSSQAPKLLFHYYDKDFNNEADTPDNFQSRRPNTSFCFLDIRSPGLGDTAMYLCATGRALRHEQYFGPGTRLTVT.

This clonotype appeared many times. The CDR3 sequence: CASSVAGSDTQYF. The CDR3 DNA reads as TGTGCCAGCAGCGTAGCGGGGTCAGATACGCAGTATTTT. The V call is TRBV25-1, the J call TRBJ2-3; TRBD2 matches at 8 bases. J was trimmed by 4 bases and V by 6 bases; bases with no gene match: 3. CDR1 MGHDK and CDR2 SYGVNS come from the germline V gene. This CDR3 has 13 residues.

This clonotype was seen more than once but under ten times. The gene calls are TRBV18 and TRBJ2-5; no firm D call. This CDR3 comprises 15 residues. Germline V gene data show CDR1 as KGHSH and CDR2 as LQKENI. The ends were cut back, 5 bases at V and 1 base at J, with 14 bases in the middle. The CDR3 reads CASSTNTNTQETQYF. CDR3 sequence (DNA): TGTGCCAGCTCAACCAACACAAACACCCAAGAGACCCAGTACTTC.

The V and J genes are TRBV29-1 and TRBJ2-1; D gene uncertain. Germline V gene data show CDR1 as SQVTM and CDR2 as ANQGSEA. This CDR3 has 14 residues. Between the trimmed V and J ends, which lost 4 bases and 4 bases, there was a span of 14 bases. CDR3 in amino acids: CSVVGLASYNEQFF. CDR3 nucleotides: TGCAGCGTTGTCGGGCTGGCGTCGTACAATGAGCAGTTCTTC.

A few counts support this clonotype. The CDR3 region is CASSHRDSGELFF. In DNA, the CDR3 is TGTGCCAGTAGCCACCGGGACAGCGGGGAGCTGTTTTTT. The chain couples TRBV19 to TRBJ2-2; 7 positions agree with TRBD1. Germline assignment: CDR1 LNHDA and CDR2 SQIVND (reference sequence). The junction had 5 bases not matched to a gene; V was cut back by 6 bases and J by 7 bases. CDR3 length: 13 amino acids.

This clonotype was recorded a few times. The V gene is TRBV19, the J gene TRBJ1-1; 7 bases agree with TRBD1. V lost 5 bases, J lost 10 bases, and 13 bases stayed unmatched. Germline assignment: CDR1 LNHDA and CDR2 SQIVND (reference sequence). The CDR3 is 14 residues long. The CDR3 spells CASSLRTGQNRAFF. CDR3 sequence (DNA): TGTGCCAGTAGTCTACGGACGGGACAGAATCGAGCTTTCTTT.

This rearrangement joins TRBV7-9 to TRBJ2-7, with a possible D match to TRBD1 (5 bases). CDR3 size: 15 residues. Germline CDR1 reads SEHNR; CDR2 reads FQNEAQ (reference sequence). V gave up 1 base and J gave up 2 bases, with 12 bases separating them. This chain's CDR3 is CASSLVSWGPYEQYF. The CDR3 DNA reads as TGTGCCAGCAGCTTAGTGTCGTGGGGCCCCTACGAGCAGTACTTC.

The rearrangement links TRBV7-9 to TRBJ1-2; D gene uncertain. V shed 5 bases and J shed 2 bases, with 6 bases lying between them. CDR3 length equals 12 residues. Germline CDR1 is SEHNR and CDR2 is FQNEAQ (reference sequence). The CDR3 spells CASSTKNYGYTF. The CDR3 region has the DNA TGTGCCAGCAGCACCAAAAACTATGGCTACACCTTC.

A remark on this clonotype: At one of its ends the junction is not consistent with the germline gene, which may arise from a read error. This chain joins TRBV29-1 and TRBJ2-7; TRBD2 aligns across 7 bases. Per germline, CDR1 SQVTM and CDR2 ANQGSEA. The CDR3 runs to 13 residues. CDR3 sequence (DNA): TGCAGTGTTGGCAGGGCTAGCGGCTCCGAGCAGTACTTC. It translates to CSVGRASGSEQYF.

The J gene is TRBJ2-7, the V gene TRBV11-2; D is unresolved. V dropped 2 bases and J dropped 0 bases, with 8 bases sitting between them. CDR1 is SGHAT and CDR2 is FQNNGV in the germline V gene. The CDR3 is 14 residues long. CDR3 coding DNA: TGTGCCAGCAGCTTACAGGCAGCCTCCTACGAGCAGTACTTC. Its translation: CASSLQAASYEQYF.

This clonotype was observed at least ten times. This CDR3 reads CASSEPGLPQTEAFF. In nucleotides, the CDR3 is TGTGCCAGCAGTGAGCCGGGACTCCCTCAAACTGAAGCTTTCTTT. The gene calls are TRBV25-1 and TRBJ1-1; D might be TRBD1 (5 bases). The CDR3 spans 15 residues. Germline CDR1 and CDR2: MGHDK and SYGVNS. V was pared by 3 bases and J by 5 bases, with 16 bases between. Variable domain in full (rest from reference TRBV25-1 and TRBJ1-1): EADIYQTPRYLVIGTGKKITLECSQTMGHDKMYWYQQDPGMELHLIHYSYGVNSTEKGDLSSESTVSRIRTEHFPLTLESARPSHTSQYLCASSEPGLPQTEAFFGQGTRLTVV.

This clonotype was seen a handful of times. The chain combines TRBV20-1 with TRBJ1-5; the D is unclear. The CDR3 has 12 residues. CDR1 is DFQATT and CDR2 is SNEGSKA in the germline V gene (reference sequence). Deletions cut 2 bases from V and 4 bases from J, with 6 bases between. CDR3 residues: CSARSPNQPQHF. The CDR3 region has the DNA TGCAGTGCTAGATCCCCGAATCAGCCCCAGCATTTT.

This clonotype was detected ten times or more. The chain combines TRBV10-3 with TRBJ2-7, with a weak D call TRBD2 (5 bases). CDR1 and CDR2 (germline): ENHRY, SYGVKD. With 2 bases removed from V and 2 bases from J, the gap between germline ends came to 16 bases. The CDR3 has 16 amino acids. The CDR3 DNA reads TGTGCCATCAGTGAGGGGATAGGGAGAAACCCCTACGAGCAGTACTTC. Amino acid sequence: CAISEGIGRNPYEQYF.

This clonotype was seen more than once but under ten times. This rearrangement joins TRBV25-1 to TRBJ1-2; D remains unclear. With 5 bases removed from V and 6 bases from J, the gap between germline ends came to 13 bases. The length of the CDR3 is 13 residues. Germline CDR1 is MGHDK and CDR2 is SYGVNS. In DNA form, the CDR3 reads TGTGCCAGCAGTTCCGACCAGGTGGATGGCTACACCTTC. Residues: CASSSDQVDGYTF.

This clonotype occurred a few times. This rearrangement joins TRBV14 to TRBJ1-2; TRBD1 matches at 8 bases. Trimming removed 2 bases from V and 4 bases from J; junction bases left unmatched: 9. The CDR3 extends over 16 amino acids. Germline CDR1 is SGHDN and CDR2 is FVKESK. CDR3 in amino acids: CASSQLATGGSYGYTF. The CDR3 coding sequence is TGTGCCAGCAGCCAATTAGCCACAGGGGGAAGCTATGGCTACACCTTC.

V usage is TRBV6-5 and J usage is TRBJ1-2, with D possibly TRBD1 on 6 matching bases. Trimming removed 9 bases at V and 4 bases at J, with 18 bases between. The CDR3 has 14 residues. Germline-derived CDR1 and CDR2 are MNHEY and SVGAGI. The CDR3 bases are TGTGCCAGTAAACGGGGGCTCTATGGCTATGGCTACACCTTC. Translating gives CASKRGLYGYGYTF.

The rearrangement uses TRBV25-1 and TRBJ1-1; D is perhaps TRBD1 (5 bases). There are 15 residues in the CDR3. From germline, CDR1 is MGHDK and CDR2 SYGVNS. V dropped 1 base and J dropped 0 bases, with 9 bases sitting between them. The CDR3 DNA reads as TGTGCCAGCAGTGAATGGGGGGTGATGAACACTGAAGCTTTCTTT. This gives the protein CASSEWGVMNTEAFF.